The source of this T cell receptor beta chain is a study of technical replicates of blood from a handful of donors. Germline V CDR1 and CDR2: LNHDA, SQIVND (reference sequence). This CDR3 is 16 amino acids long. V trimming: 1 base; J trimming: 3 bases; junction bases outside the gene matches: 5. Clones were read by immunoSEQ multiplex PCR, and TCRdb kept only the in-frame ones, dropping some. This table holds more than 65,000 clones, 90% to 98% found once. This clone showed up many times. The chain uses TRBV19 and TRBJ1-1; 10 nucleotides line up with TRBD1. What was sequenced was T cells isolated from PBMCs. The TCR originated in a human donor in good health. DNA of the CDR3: TGTGCCAGTAGTATAGGACAGGGGGCATTATACACTGAAGCTTTCTTT. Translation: CASSIGQGALYTEAFF.